This TCR beta chain was identified in a study of cytomegalovirus exposure and HLA in healthy donors. Study-wide findings and caveats: A previous analysis found most TCR beta V segments productive roughly 87% or roughly 30% of the time. Many donors shared some public TCRs, even though most TCR sequences were rare.

At the time of sampling, donors were nominally healthy, though unrecorded immune exposures were likely. Primers: 60 Vbeta forward and 13 Jbeta reverse. Profiled with immunoSEQ multiplex PCR; TCRdb holds only in-frame clones, not every one. The sample includes under 120,000 clones, less than 80% of them seen just once. Details on this clone: Its antigen remains unidentified.

This sequence originates from a man aged 25 to 45 in good health and CMV-seropositive. The sample was PBMCs.

CDR3 nucleotide sequence: TGTGCCATGGGACTAGCGGGGGGTTACGAGCAGTACTTC. Amino acids: CAMGLAGGYEQYF. This chain joins TRBV10-3 and TRBJ2-7; TRBD2 matches at 15 bases. This CDR3 has 13 residues. Germline V gene lookup returns CDR1 ENHRY and CDR2 SYGVKD. V lost 9 bases to trimming and J lost 4 bases; unmatched junction nucleotides: 1.